One sample yielded the 14 T cell receptor beta chains listed below, sequenced in a study of early T cells in non-severe SARS-CoV-2 infection. TCRdb re-analysed the 5' RACE reads in MiXCR, keeping a single row per CDR3 protein. The repertoire holds fewer than 85,000 distinct CDR3 sequences, with around 8.7% as singletons. Material: whole blood. These receptors were collected from an adult who was a healthcare worker with PCR-confirmed SARS-CoV-2 infection or an uninfected control (not recorded which).

This clonotype has just a few counts. The chain uses TRBV27 and TRBJ2-3; D is possibly TRBD2 (6 bases). CDR3 size: 17 residues. V dropped 5 bases and J dropped 4 bases, with 22 bases sitting between them. CDR1 and CDR2 (germline): MNHEY, SMNVEV (reference sequence). The CDR3 loop is CASSPQMSGVGPDTQYF. DNA of the CDR3: TGTGCCAGCAGTCCCCAAATGTCGGGAGTCGGGCCAGATACGCAGTATTTT.

This clonotype has ten or more counts. This rearrangement joins TRBV28 to TRBJ2-4; no clear D. This CDR3 spans 14 amino acids. Germline CDR1 MDHEN, CDR2 SYDVKM. V was clipped by 6 bases and J by 3 bases, with 12 bases between them. Written as DNA, the CDR3 is TGTGCCAGCAGATCCATTAAGGGCAAAAACATTCAGTACTTC. Translation gives CASRSIKGKNIQYF.

This clonotype was seen more than once but under ten times. The chain couples TRBV5-1 to TRBJ1-1; D gene ambiguous. The CDR3 extends over 15 amino acids. Trimming removed 4 bases at V and 1 base at J, with 14 bases between. The germline V gene encodes CDR1 SGHRS and CDR2 YFSETQ. This CDR3 reads CASSNSDHPNTEAFF. The CDR3 nucleotides read TGCGCCAGCAGCAACTCCGACCATCCGAACACTGAAGCTTTCTTT.

In this sample, this clonotype turned up many times. V is TRBV10-2 and J is TRBJ2-7, with a tentative D call TRBD1 (5 bases). The CDR3 covers 12 residues. Trimming took off 10 bases at V and 4 bases at J, with 14 bases between the two ends. Germline V CDR1 and CDR2: WSHSY, SAAADI. CDR3 sequence reads: CATGHSLYEQYF. The CDR3 bases are TGCGCCACCGGACATTCTCTTTACGAGCAGTACTTC.

This clonotype was observed at least ten times. The chain couples TRBV27 to TRBJ1-1, with a possible D match to TRBD1 (6 bases). V was trimmed by 3 bases and J by 5 bases, leaving 13 bases between them. This CDR3 comprises 14 residues. Germline V gene sequence: CDR1 MNHEY, CDR2 SMNVEV (reference sequence). The CDR3 nucleotides read TGTGCCAGCAGTTTGACAGGAGGGGTTACTGAAGCTTTCTTT. Translation: CASSLTGGVTEAFF.

In this sample, this clonotype turned up many times. This chain connects TRBV5-1 to TRBJ1-1, with D perhaps TRBD1 (5 bases). Germline lookup yields CDR1 SGHRS and CDR2 YFSETQ. The CDR3 sequence is 13 residues long. Between the trimmed V and J ends, which lost 5 bases and 1 base, there was a span of 9 bases. As DNA, the CDR3 is TGCGCCAGCAGTCGACAGCAGAACACTGAAGCTTTCTTT. Its translation: CASSRQQNTEAFF.

A few counts support this clonotype. The rearrangement links TRBV3-1 to TRBJ2-5; the D is unclear. This CDR3 contains 12 residues. The V and J ends lost 1 base and 7 bases respectively, with 7 bases between them. Germline-derived CDR1 and CDR2 are LGHDT and YNNKEL (reference sequence). The CDR3 spells CASSQGHGTQYF. The CDR3 DNA follows: TGTGCCAGCAGCCAAGGCCACGGGACCCAGTACTTC.

The table lists this clonotype with many counts. Here the CDR3 reads CASRRTGDYGYTF. In nucleotides, the CDR3 is TGTGCCAGCAGGCGGACAGGGGACTATGGCTACACCTTC. V is TRBV12-3 or TRBV12-4 and J is TRBJ1-2; TRBD1 agrees at 9 bases. CDR3 size: 13 residues. Trimming at V came to 6 bases and at J to 3 bases, leaving 2 bases not matched to a gene.

This clonotype was seen only a few times. The chain has TRBV4-1 and TRBJ2-7; D is unclear. This CDR3 has 14 residues. V was clipped by 1 base and J by 0 bases, with 7 bases between them. Germline V gene lookup returns CDR1 MGHRA and CDR2 YSYEKL. The CDR3 loop is CASSQVQGSYEQYF. The CDR3 bases are TGCGCCAGCAGCCAAGTCCAAGGCTCCTACGAGCAGTACTTC.

The rearrangement joins TRBV5-1 to TRBJ2-2, with a tentative D call TRBD1 (6 bases). CDR3 length: 13 amino acids. CDR1 and CDR2 from the germline V gene are SGHRS and YFSETQ. V shed 3 bases and J shed 8 bases, with 11 bases lying between them. The CDR3 nucleotides are TGCGCCAGCAGCTACGGACAGCCAGGGGAGCTGTTTTTT. Translated, it gives CASSYGQPGELFF.

This clonotype was picked up many times. The chain employs TRBV3-1 and TRBJ1-3; D gene uncertain. The CDR3 loop spans 15 amino acids. Looked up from germline, CDR1 is LGHDT and CDR2 is YNNKEL (reference sequence). Trimming shortened V by 1 base and J by 1 base, and 8 bases separated the two germline ends. In nucleotides, the CDR3 is TGTGCCAGCAGCCAAGGAGTACAGTCTGGAAACACCATATATTTT. Translating it yields CASSQGVQSGNTIYF.

The chain uses TRBV9 and TRBJ2-1; TRBD2 matches 7 bases. This CDR3 region has 17 residues. The J segment lost 5 bases and the V segment lost 0 bases, leaving 11 bases of the junction unmatched. Per the germline V gene, CDR1 is SGDLS and CDR2 is YYNGEE. The CDR3 coding sequence is TGTGCCAGCAGCGTAGTGGGACTACCATCTTACAACAATGAGCAGTTCTTC. Translated: CASSVVGLPSYNNEQFF.

The chain links TRBV28 to TRBJ2-7, with D tentatively TRBD1 or TRBD2 (5 bases each). The CDR3 totals 12 residues. V lost 6 bases, J lost 5 bases, and 11 bases lay in between. Germline CDR1 MDHEN, CDR2 SYDVKM. This chain's CDR3 is CASSKLGDEQYF. CDR3 sequence (DNA): TGTGCCAGCAGCAAACTAGGGGACGAGCAGTACTTC. The complete variable domain, with remaining parts taken from reference TRBV28 and TRBJ2-7, reads DVKVTQSSRYLVKRTGEKVFLECVQDMDHENMFWYRQDPGLGLRLIYFSYDVKMKEKGDIPEGYSVSREKKERFSLILESASTNQTSMYLCASSKLGDEQYFGPGTRLTVT.

This clonotype was picked up many times. The DNA for the CDR3 is TGTGCCAGCAGCCTCCCTGCCAGGCCTCTCTACGAGCAGTACTTC. This sequence encodes CASSLPARPLYEQYF. The chain combines TRBV7-9 with TRBJ2-7; D is unresolved. The germline gives CDR1 SEHNR, CDR2 FQNEAQ (reference sequence). V was shortened by 5 bases and J by 3 bases, with 17 bases between the two germline ends. The CDR3 runs to 15 residues. Full variable domain (remainder filled in from reference TRBV7-9 and TRBJ2-7): DTGVSQNPRHKITKRGQNVTFRCDPISEHNRLYWYRQTLGQGPEFLTYFQNEAQLEKSRLLSDRFSAERPKGSFSTLEIQRTEQGDSAMYLCASSLPARPLYEQYFGPGTRLTVT.